The entry below describes one T cell receptor beta chain. Each participant's cohort was designated according to participant-reported clinical history. V dropped 1 base and J dropped 1 base, with 20 bases sitting between them. Germline CDR1 SGHVS, CDR2 FQNEAQ. The CDR3 is made up of 19 amino acids. This entry is derived from a study of blood T cell repertoires in COVID-19. Assay: immunoSEQ multiplex PCR; the TCRdb copy retains only in-frame clones and omits some. Found here are around 250,000 clones, approximately 85% of them singletons; the top ten hold around 1.8%. Sequencing was carried out using PBMCs or T cells enriched from blood (not recorded which). The receptor comes from a woman between 45 and 60 years old who had recovered from COVID-19. The J gene is TRBJ1-5, the V gene TRBV7-8, with D unclear. The CDR3 spells CASSLGLSNLRESNQPQHF. Written as DNA, the CDR3 is TGTGCCAGCAGCTTAGGCCTATCAAACCTCCGGGAAAGCAATCAGCCCCAGCATTTT.